This T cell receptor beta chain emerged from a study of beta chain features in type 1 diabetes. Study background: The patients were much like the healthy donors in age, gender and cell yields.

It was one heparinised blood draw, averaging approximately 100 mL, that each donor gave. Findings and caveats of the study: Type 1 diabetes patients had moderately but significantly shorter TCRB CDR3s in all four CD4+ subsets. Healthy donors had naive, central memory and Treg TCRB repertoires that appeared less similar than those seen among patients. At VDJ recombination sites, type 1 diabetes patients had fewer insertions and more deleted nucleotides.

Note on this clone: Its antigen is not known.

Reverse transcribing all isolated RNA meant expressed TCRB transcripts were sequenced. Here immunoSEQ multiplex PCR was the method, and the copy in TCRdb shows in-frame clones only, minus some. Of tens of thousands of clones listed, approximately 52% are singletons. The CDR3 extends over 14 amino acids. Trimming cost V 5 bases and J 2 bases, with 10 bases left between them. This TCR was sampled from a woman aged 40-49 years with type 1 diabetes. The V gene is TRBV23-1, the J gene TRBJ2-1; a weak D match, TRBD2 (5 bases). TRBV23-1 counts as an open reading frame of uncertain function. Material: Tregs from blood. CDR3 in DNA: TGCGCCAGCAGTGACTCCGGGACCTACAATGAGCAGTTCTTC. Protein: CASSDSGTYNEQFF.